Listed below are T cell receptor beta chains from one sample, sequenced in a study of blood T cell repertoires in COVID-19. Only in-frame clones appear in the TCRdb table, and some are missing; sequencing was by immunoSEQ multiplex PCR. The sample shows 250,000 to 300,000 clones, roughly 91% of them seen only once. What was sequenced was PBMCs or T cells enriched from blood (not recorded which). These receptors originate from a woman aged 55-69 years who had recovered from COVID-19. CDR3s include the opening cysteine and the closing phenylalanine or tryptophan. The D gene is left open where the match is weak. Expanded clones are given a class, and other clones once, few, many or no size at all.

d_gene: .
v_gene: TRBV7-3
len: 15
j_gene: TRBJ2-1
abundance: .
CDR3aa: CASSLDSSSYNEQFF
CDR3nt: TGTGCCAGCAGCTTGGACTCGAGCTCCTACAATGAGCAGTTCTTC

d_gene: .
v_gene: TRBV24-1
len: 12
j_gene: TRBJ2-7
abundance: .
CDR3aa: CATSGGPYEQYF
CDR3nt: TGTGCCACCAGCGGGGGTCCCTACGAGCAGTACTTC

d_gene: TRBD2
v_gene: TRBV5-1
len: 15
j_gene: TRBJ2-3
abundance: .
CDR3aa: CASSFGGRFTDTQYF
CDR3nt: TGCGCCAGCAGCTTTGGCGGGAGATTCACAGATACGCAGTATTTT

d_gene: .
v_gene: TRBV2
len: 15
j_gene: TRBJ1-5
abundance: .
CDR3aa: CASSRDTTSNQPQHF
CDR3nt: TGTGCCAGCAGTCGGGACACCACTAGCAATCAGCCCCAGCATTTT

d_gene: TRBD1
v_gene: TRBV28
len: 13
j_gene: TRBJ2-7
abundance: many
CDR3aa: CASIPGQSYEQYF
CDR3nt: TGTGCCAGCATCCCGGGACAGTCCTACGAGCAGTACTTC

d_gene: TRBD1
v_gene: TRBV9
len: 14
j_gene: TRBJ2-7
abundance: .
CDR3aa: CASSVGQEYYEQYF
CDR3nt: TGTGCCAGCAGCGTCGGACAGGAGTACTACGAGCAGTACTTC

d_gene: TRBD1
v_gene: TRBV2
len: 14
j_gene: TRBJ2-7
abundance: .
CDR3aa: CASDWTGKNYEQYF
CDR3nt: TGTGCCAGCGACTGGACAGGGAAAAACTACGAGCAGTACTTC

d_gene: TRBD1
v_gene: TRBV29-1
len: 14
j_gene: TRBJ1-5
abundance: .
CDR3aa: CSVAKTGEDQPQHF
CDR3nt: TGCAGCGTGGCTAAGACAGGGGAGGATCAGCCCCAGCATTTT

d_gene: TRBD1
v_gene: TRBV30
len: 12
j_gene: TRBJ2-7
abundance: .
CDR3aa: CAWGQGAYEQYF
CDR3nt: TGTGCCTGGGGACAGGGGGCCTACGAGCAGTACTTC

d_gene: TRBD2
v_gene: TRBV7-7
len: 16
j_gene: TRBJ2-1
abundance: .
CDR3aa: CASSLGQPLAGGLQFF
CDR3nt: TGTGCTAGCAGCTTAGGGCAACCCCTTGCGGGGGGGCTTCAGTTCTTC

d_gene: TRBD1
v_gene: TRBV6-5
len: 13
j_gene: TRBJ1-6
abundance: .
CDR3aa: CASSGQGGTPLHF
CDR3nt: TGTGCCAGCAGCGGACAGGGAGGGACACCCCTCCACTTT

d_gene: .
v_gene: TRBV4-1
len: 16
j_gene: TRBJ1-2
abundance: once
CDR3aa: CASSPGAGDTFYGYTF
CDR3nt: TGCGCCAGCAGCCCGGGGGCGGGAGACACTTTCTATGGCTACACCTTC

d_gene: .
v_gene: TRBV5-1
len: 12
j_gene: TRBJ1-6
abundance: .
CDR3aa: CASSLDPKSLHF
CDR3nt: TGCGCCAGCAGCTTGGACCCGAAGAGCCTCCACTTT

d_gene: .
v_gene: TRBV2
len: 15
j_gene: TRBJ2-3
abundance: .
CDR3aa: CASRDGQFSTDTQYF
CDR3nt: TGTGCCAGCCGCGATGGACAGTTTAGCACAGATACGCAGTATTTT

d_gene: .
v_gene: TRBV5-1
len: 14
j_gene: TRBJ1-1
abundance: .
CDR3aa: CASSDTRSGTEAFF
CDR3nt: TGCGCCAGCAGCGATACACGGTCGGGCACTGAAGCTTTCTTT

d_gene: .
v_gene: TRBV12-2
len: 15
j_gene: TRBJ2-2
abundance: .
CDR3aa: CASRLSDSYRRELFF
CDR3nt: TGTGCAAGTCGCTTATCAGACAGCTACCGAAGGGAGCTGTTTTTT

d_gene: .
v_gene: TRBV6-2/TRBV6-3
len: 14
j_gene: TRBJ1-5
abundance: .
CDR3aa: CASSYLPGNQPQHF
CDR3nt: TGTGCCAGCAGTTACCTTCCCGGCAATCAGCCCCAGCATTTT

d_gene: .
v_gene: TRBV12-3/TRBV12-4
len: 12
j_gene: TRBJ2-7
abundance: .
CDR3aa: CASSGTRGEQYF
CDR3nt: TGTGCCAGCAGTGGAACCAGGGGCGAGCAGTACTTC

d_gene: .
v_gene: TRBV5-1
len: 15
j_gene: TRBJ1-2
abundance: .
CDR3aa: CASSWGTRDNYGYTF
CDR3nt: TGCGCCAGCAGCTGGGGGACAAGGGATAACTATGGCTACACCTTC